This T cell receptor beta chain originates from a study of molecular identifiers for immune sequencing clone quantification. Study results and caveats: Clonotypes topping 20 RNA copies carried over 99% of effector molecules but under 1% of naive ones.

A single record per CDR3 protein comes from TCRdb applying MiXCR to the PCR reads. The data hold approximately 320,000 distinct CDR3 sequences, with 24% observed a single time. This clonotype occurred many times. The antigen is unknown. This CDR3 contains 14 residues. Germline values: CDR1 SQVTM, CDR2 ANQGSEA. V gave up 3 bases and J gave up 3 bases; unmatched junction bases: 5. Sequenced sample: naive CD8+ T cells from blood, with Jurkat cell RNA spiked in. Subset indicated: FACS-sorted CD8+CD4-CCR7+CD45RA+ naive T cells. This sequence joins TRBV29-1 and TRBJ2-4; 7 bases align to TRBD2. The clonotype comes from a human donor in good health. Some libraries in this study had Jurkat cell RNA spiked in. In DNA, the CDR3 is TGCAGCGTTGACAGCGGGGCGGACAAAAACATTCAGTACTTC. This sequence encodes CSVDSGADKNIQYF. Full variable domain (rest looked up from reference TRBV29-1 and TRBJ2-4): SAVISQKPSRDICQRGTSLTIQCQVDSQVTMMFWYRQQPGQSLTLIATANQGSEATYESGFVIDKFPISRPNLTFSTLTVSNMSPEDSSIYLCSVDSGADKNIQYFGAGTRLSVL.